This T cell receptor (beta chain) stems from a study of monozygotic twins with inflammatory bowel disease. Findings and caveats of the study: IBD patients share fewer clonotypes with other people than healthy twins do, especially with disease activity. Repertoire similarity did not separate concordant from discordant twins, possibly from limited power.

The germline V gene has CDR1 SEHNR and CDR2 FQNEAQ (reference sequence). The CDR3 runs 16 residues. On this clonotype: Its antigen remains unidentified.

From its re-call of the 5' RACE reads, TCRdb lists each CDR3 protein once, without DNA. The sample includes about 130,000 distinct CDR3 sequences. The rearrangement uses TRBV7-9 and TRBJ2-5; TCRdb selects TRBD1, and the lack of DNA leaves this call unchecked. The receptor comes from a human donor with ulcerative colitis or Crohn's disease, or a healthy co-twin of an affected twin (not recorded which). Input material: blood. The CDR3: CASSFHLGQGQETQYF.